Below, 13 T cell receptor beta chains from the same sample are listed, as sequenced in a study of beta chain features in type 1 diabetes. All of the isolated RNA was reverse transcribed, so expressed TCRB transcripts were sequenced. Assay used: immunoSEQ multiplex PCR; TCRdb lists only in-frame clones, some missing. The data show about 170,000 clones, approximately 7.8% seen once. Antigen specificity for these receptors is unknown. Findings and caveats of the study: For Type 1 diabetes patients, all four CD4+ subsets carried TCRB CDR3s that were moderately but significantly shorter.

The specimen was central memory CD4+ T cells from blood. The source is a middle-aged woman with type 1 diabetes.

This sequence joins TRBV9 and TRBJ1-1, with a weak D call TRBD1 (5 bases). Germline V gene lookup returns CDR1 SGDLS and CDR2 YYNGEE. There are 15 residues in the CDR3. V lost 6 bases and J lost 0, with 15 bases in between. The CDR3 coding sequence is TGTGCCAGCACCTGGCAGACAGCTATGAACACTGAAGCTTTCTTT. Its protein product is CASTWQTAMNTEAFF. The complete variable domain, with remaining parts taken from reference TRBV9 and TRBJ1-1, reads DSGVTQTPKHLITATGQRVTLRCSPRSGDLSVYWYQQSLDQGLQFLIQYYNGEERAKGNILERFSAQQFPDLHSELNLSSLELGDSALYFCASTWQTAMNTEAFFGQGTRLTVV.

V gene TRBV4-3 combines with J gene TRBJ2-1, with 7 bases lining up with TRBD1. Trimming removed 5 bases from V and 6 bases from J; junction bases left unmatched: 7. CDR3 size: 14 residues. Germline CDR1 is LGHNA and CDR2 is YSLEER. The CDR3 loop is CASSSNRGPNEQFF. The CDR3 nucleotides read TGCGCCAGCAGCTCTAATAGGGGGCCCAATGAGCAGTTCTTC.

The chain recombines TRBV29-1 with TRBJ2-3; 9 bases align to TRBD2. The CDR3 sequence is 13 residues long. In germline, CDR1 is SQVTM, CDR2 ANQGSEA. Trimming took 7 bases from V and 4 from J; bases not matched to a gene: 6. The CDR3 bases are TGCAGCGCCGGGCGGGGGGGGCCAGATACGCAGTATTTT. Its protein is CSAGRGGPDTQYF.

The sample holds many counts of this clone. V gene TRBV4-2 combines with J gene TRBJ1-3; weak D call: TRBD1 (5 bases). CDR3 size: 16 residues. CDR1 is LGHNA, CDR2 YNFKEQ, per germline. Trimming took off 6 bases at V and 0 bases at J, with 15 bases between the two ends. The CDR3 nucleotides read TGTGCCAGCAGTCGTCGGGGGGGAATCTCTGGAAACACCATATATTTT. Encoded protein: CASSRRGGISGNTIYF.

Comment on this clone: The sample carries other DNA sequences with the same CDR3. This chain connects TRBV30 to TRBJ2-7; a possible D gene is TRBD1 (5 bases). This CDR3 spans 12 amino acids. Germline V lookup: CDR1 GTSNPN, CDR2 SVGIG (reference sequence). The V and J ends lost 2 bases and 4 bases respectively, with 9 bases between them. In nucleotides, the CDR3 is TGTGCCTGGAGTCGAACAGGTTACGAGCAGTACTTC. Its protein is CAWSRTGYEQYF. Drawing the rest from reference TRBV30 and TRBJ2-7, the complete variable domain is SQTIHQWPATLVQPVGSPLSLECTVEGTSNPNLYWYRQAAGRGLQLLFYSVGIGQISSEVPQNLSASRPQDRQFILSSKKLLLSDSGFYLCAWSRTGYEQYFGPGTRLTVT.

The CDR3 reads CAVQGNHEQYF. CDR3 nucleotides: TGTGCCGTACAGGGAAACCACGAGCAGTACTTC. The genes are TRBV28 and TRBJ2-7; tentative D call: TRBD1 (6 bases). Germline CDR1 is MDHEN and CDR2 is SYDVKM. The CDR3 totals 11 residues. V was trimmed by 11 bases and J by 5 bases, leaving 13 bases between them.

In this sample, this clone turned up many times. The CDR3 loop reads CAISESRTGNVHEQYF. The CDR3 bases are TGTGCCATCAGTGAGTCCCGGACAGGGAATGTCCACGAGCAGTACTTC. This chain uses TRBV10-3 with TRBJ2-7; 8 bases line up with TRBD1. The germline CDR1 and CDR2 sequences are ENHRY and SYGVKD. The CDR3 sequence is 16 residues long. V lost 0 bases, J lost 5 bases, and 9 bases stayed unmatched.

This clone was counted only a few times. The CDR3, as DNA: TGTGCCAGTAGTCCCCGGGACAGGGTCTACAATGAGCAGTTCTTC. Translated: CASSPRDRVYNEQFF. The chain joins TRBV19 to TRBJ2-1; 9 nucleotides align to TRBD1. The CDR3 is made up of 15 amino acids. Trimming cost V 5 bases and J 3 bases; bases outside gene matches: 5. Germline V lookup: CDR1 LNHDA, CDR2 SQIVND (reference sequence).

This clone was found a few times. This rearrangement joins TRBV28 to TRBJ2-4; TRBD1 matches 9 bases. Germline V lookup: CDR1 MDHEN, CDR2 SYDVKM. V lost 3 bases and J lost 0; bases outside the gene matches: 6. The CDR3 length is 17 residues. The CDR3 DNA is TGTGCCAGCAGTTTGCCGGGACAGGGACTAGCCAAAAACATTCAGTACTTC. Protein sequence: CASSLPGQGLAKNIQYF.

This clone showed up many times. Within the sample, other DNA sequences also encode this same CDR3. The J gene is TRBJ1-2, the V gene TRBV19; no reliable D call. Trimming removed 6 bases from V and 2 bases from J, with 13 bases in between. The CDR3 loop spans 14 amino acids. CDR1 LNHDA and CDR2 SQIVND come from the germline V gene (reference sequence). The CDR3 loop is CASRPPGGNYGYTF. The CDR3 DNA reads TGTGCCAGTAGGCCTCCGGGAGGAAACTATGGCTACACCTTC.

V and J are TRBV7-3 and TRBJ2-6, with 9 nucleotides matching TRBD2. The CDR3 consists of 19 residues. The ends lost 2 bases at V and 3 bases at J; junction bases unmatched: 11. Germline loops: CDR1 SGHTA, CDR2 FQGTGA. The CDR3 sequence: CASSLGGVLAGLGANVLTF. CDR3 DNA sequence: TGTGCCAGCAGCTTAGGGGGAGTGCTAGCGGGACTTGGGGCCAACGTCCTGACTTTC.

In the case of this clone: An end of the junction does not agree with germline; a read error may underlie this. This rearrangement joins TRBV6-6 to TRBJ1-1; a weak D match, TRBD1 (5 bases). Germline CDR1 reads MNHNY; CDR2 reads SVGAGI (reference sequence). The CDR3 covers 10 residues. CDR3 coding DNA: TGTGCCAGCAGGTATGACAGCCAAATCTTT. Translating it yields CASRYDSQIF.

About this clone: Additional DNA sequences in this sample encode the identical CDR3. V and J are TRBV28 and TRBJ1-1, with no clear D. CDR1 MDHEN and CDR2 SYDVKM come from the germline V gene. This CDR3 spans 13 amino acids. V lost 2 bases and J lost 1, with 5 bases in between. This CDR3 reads CASSLPGNTEAFF. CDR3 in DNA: TGTGCCAGCAGTTTACCCGGGAACACTGAAGCTTTCTTT.